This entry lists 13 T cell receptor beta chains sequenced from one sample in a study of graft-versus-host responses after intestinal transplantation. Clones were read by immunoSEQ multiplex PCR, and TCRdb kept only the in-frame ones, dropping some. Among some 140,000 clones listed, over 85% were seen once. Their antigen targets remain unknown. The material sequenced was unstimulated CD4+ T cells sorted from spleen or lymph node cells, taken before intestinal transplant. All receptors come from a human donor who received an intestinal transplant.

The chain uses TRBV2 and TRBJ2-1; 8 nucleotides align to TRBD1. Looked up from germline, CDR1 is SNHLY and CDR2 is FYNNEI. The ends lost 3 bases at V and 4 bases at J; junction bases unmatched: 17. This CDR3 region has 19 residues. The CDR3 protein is CASSDTGQGTGLEYNEQFF. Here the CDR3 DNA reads TGTGCCAGCAGTGACACTGGACAGGGTACGGGACTGGAATACAATGAGCAGTTCTTC.

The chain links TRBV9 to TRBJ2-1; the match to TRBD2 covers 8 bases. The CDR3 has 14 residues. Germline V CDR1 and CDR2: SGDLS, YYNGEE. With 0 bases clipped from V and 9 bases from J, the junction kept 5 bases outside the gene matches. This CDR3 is CASSVAGGVSEQFF. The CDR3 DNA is TGTGCCAGCAGCGTAGCCGGGGGGGTCAGTGAGCAGTTCTTC.

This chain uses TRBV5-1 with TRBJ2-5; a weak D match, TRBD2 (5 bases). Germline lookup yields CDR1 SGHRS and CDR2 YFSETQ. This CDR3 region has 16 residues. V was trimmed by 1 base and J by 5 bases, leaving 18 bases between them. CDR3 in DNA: TGCGCCAGCAGCTTGTCGGGTCTAGCAGCAGAGGAGACCCAGTACTTC. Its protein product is CASSLSGLAAEETQYF.

DNA of the CDR3: TGTGCCAGCAGCTCCACTAGCGGGATCACAGATACGCAGTATTTT. Its translation is CASSSTSGITDTQYF. The chain combines TRBV5-6 with TRBJ2-3; TRBD2 agrees at 10 bases. CDR1 and CDR2 from the germline V gene are SGHDT and YYEEEE. The CDR3 contains 15 residues. V shed 3 bases and J 2 bases; nucleotides not matched to a gene: 3.

The CDR3 region is CASSPRSPNSGNTIYF. The CDR3 nucleotides read TGTGCCAGCTCACCACGGTCACCTAACTCTGGAAACACCATATATTTT. V and J are TRBV18 and TRBJ1-3, with D hard to call. CDR1 is KGHSH and CDR2 is LQKENI in the germline V gene. This CDR3 spans 16 amino acids. V gave up 1 base and J gave up 0 bases, with 10 bases separating them.

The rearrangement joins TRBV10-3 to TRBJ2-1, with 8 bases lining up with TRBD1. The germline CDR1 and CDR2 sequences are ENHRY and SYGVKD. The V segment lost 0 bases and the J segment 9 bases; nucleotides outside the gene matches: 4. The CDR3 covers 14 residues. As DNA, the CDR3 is TGTGCCATCAGTGAGTCCTCAGGGGGCAGTGAGCAGTTCTTC. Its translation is CAISESSGGSEQFF.

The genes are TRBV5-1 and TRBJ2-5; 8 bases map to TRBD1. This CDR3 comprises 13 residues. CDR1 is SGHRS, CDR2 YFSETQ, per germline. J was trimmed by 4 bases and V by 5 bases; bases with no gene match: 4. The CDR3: CASRGQERETQYF. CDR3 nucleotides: TGCGCCAGCAGGGGACAGGAAAGAGAGACCCAGTACTTC.

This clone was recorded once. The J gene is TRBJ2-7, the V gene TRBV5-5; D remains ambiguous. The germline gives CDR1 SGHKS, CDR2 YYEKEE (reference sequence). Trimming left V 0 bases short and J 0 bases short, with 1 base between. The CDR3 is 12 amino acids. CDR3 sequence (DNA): TGTGCCAGCAGCTTGGCCTCCTACGAGCAGTACTTC. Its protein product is CASSLASYEQYF.

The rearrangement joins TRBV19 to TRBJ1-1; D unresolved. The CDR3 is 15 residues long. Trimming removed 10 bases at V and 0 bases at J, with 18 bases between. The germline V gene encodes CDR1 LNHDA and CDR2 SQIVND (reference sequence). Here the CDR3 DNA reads TGTGCCACCGCATTTAGACGGAGCATGAACACTGAAGCTTTCTTT. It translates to CATAFRRSMNTEAFF.

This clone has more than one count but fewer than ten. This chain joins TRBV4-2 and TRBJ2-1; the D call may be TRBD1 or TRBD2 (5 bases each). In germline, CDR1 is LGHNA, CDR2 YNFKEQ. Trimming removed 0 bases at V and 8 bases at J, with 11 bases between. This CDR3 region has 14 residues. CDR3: CASSQETASYEQFF. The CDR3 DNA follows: TGTGCCAGCAGCCAAGAGACAGCTAGCTATGAGCAGTTCTTC.

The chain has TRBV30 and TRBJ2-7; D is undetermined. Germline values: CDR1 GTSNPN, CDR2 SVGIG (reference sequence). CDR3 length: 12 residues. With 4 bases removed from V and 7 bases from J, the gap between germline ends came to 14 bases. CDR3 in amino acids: CAWNLQSKEQYF. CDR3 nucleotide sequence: TGTGCCTGGAATCTCCAGTCGAAGGAGCAGTACTTC.

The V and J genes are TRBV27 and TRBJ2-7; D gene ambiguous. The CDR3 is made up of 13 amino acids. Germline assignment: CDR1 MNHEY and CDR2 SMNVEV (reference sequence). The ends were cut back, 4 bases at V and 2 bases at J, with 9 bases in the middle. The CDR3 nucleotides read TGTGCCAGCAGTTCCCTTATAACCTACGAGCAGTACTTC. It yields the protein CASSSLITYEQYF.

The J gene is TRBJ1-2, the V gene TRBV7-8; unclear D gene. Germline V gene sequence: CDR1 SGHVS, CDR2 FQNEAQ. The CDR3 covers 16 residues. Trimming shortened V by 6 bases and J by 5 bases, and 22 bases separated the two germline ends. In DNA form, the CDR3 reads TGTGCCAGCAGTCCCCCTTCCCTGACTGAAATTTATGGCTACACCTTC. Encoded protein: CASSPPSLTEIYGYTF. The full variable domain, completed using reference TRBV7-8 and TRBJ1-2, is GAGVSQSPRYKVAKRGQDVALRCDPISGHVSLFWYQQALGQGPEFLTYFQNEAQLDKSGLPSDRFFAERPEGSVSTLKIQRTQQEDSAVYLCASSPPSLTEIYGYTFGSGTRLTVV.